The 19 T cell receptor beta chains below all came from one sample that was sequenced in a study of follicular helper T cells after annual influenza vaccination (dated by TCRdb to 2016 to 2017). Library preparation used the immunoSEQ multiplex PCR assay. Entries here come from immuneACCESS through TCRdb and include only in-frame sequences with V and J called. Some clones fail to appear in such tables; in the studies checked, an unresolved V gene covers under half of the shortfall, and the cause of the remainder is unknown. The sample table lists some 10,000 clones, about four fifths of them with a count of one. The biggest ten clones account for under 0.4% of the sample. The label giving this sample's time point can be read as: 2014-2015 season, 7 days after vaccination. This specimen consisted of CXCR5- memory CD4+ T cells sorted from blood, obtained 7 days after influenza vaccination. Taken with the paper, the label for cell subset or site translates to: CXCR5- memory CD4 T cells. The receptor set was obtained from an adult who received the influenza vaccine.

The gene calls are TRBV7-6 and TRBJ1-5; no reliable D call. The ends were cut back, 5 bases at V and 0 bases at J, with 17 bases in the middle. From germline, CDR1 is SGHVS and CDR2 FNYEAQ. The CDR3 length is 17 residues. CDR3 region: CASSRRAGPDSNQPQHF. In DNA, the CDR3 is TGTGCCAGCAGCCGAAGAGCCGGGCCAGATAGCAATCAGCCCCAGCATTTT.

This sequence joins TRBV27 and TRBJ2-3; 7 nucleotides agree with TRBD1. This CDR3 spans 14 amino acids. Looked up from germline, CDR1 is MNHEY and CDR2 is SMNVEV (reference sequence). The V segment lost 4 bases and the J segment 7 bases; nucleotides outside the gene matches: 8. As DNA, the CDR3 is TGTGCCAGCAGTTATAAGCGACAGGGATATACGCAGTATTTT. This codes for CASSYKRQGYTQYF.

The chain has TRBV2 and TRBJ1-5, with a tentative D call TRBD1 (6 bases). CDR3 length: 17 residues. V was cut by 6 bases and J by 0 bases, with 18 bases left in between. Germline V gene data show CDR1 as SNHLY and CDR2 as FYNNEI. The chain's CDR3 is CASRQGRGWYSNQPQHF. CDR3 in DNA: TGTGCCAGCAGGCAGGGGAGGGGCTGGTATAGCAATCAGCCCCAGCATTTT. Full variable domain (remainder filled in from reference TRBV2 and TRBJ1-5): EPEVTQTPSHQVTQMGQEVILRCVPISNHLYFYWYRQILGQKVEFLVSFYNNEISEKSEIFDDQFSVERPDGSNFTLKIRSTKLEDSAMYFCASRQGRGWYSNQPQHFGDGTRLSIL.

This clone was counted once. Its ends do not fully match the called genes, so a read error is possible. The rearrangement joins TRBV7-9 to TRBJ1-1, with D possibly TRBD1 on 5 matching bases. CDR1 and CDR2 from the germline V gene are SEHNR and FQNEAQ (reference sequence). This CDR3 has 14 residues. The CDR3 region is CASSLSPGNPEAFF. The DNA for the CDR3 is TGTGCCAGCAGCTTATCTCCAGGGAACCCTGAAGCTTTCTTT.

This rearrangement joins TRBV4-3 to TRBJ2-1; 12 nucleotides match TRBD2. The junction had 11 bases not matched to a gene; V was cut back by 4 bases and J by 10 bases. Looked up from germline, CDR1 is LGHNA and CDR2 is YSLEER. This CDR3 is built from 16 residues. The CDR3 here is CASSRPASGGAEEQFF. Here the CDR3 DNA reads TGCGCCAGCAGCCGCCCAGCTAGCGGGGGGGCAGAGGAGCAGTTCTTC.

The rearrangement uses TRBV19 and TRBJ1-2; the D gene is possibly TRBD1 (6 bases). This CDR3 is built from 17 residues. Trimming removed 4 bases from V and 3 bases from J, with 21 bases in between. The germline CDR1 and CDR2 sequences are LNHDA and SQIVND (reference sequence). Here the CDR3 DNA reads TGTGCCAGTAGTACAGGACAGCTAGGGCTGGATCACTATGGCTACACCTTC. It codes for CASSTGQLGLDHYGYTF. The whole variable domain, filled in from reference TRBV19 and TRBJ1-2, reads DGGITQSPKYLFRKEGQNVTLSCEQNLNHDAMYWYRQDPGQGLRLIYYSQIVNDFQKGDIAEGYSVSREKKESFPLTVTSAQKNPTAFYLCASSTGQLGLDHYGYTFGSGTRLTVV.

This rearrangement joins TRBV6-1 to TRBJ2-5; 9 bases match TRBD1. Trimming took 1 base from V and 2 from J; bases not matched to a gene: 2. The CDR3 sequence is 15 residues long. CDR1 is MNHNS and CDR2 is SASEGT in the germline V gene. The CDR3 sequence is CASSEVDRGQETQYF. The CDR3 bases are TGTGCCAGCAGTGAAGTCGACAGGGGGCAAGAGACCCAGTACTTC.

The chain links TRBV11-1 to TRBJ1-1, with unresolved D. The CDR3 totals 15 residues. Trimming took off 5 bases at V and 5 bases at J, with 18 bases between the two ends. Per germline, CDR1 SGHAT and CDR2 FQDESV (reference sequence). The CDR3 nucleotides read TGTGCCAGCAGCCCGAGGACTTCTATGGGGACTGAAGCTTTCTTT. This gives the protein CASSPRTSMGTEAFF.

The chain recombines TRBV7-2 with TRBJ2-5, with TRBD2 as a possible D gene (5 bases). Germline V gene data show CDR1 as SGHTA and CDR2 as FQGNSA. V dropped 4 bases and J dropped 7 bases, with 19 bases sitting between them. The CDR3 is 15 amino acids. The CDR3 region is CASSSWSSRSGTQYF. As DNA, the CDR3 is TGTGCCAGCAGCTCCTGGTCTAGCCGGTCCGGGACCCAGTACTTC.

For the CDR3, the DNA is TGCGCCAGCAGCTCGCAAGGGACAGGGAAGCCTAATGAAAAACTGTTTTTT. Its protein is CASSSQGTGKPNEKLFF. V and J are TRBV5-1 and TRBJ1-4; 9 bases are shared with TRBD1. The V gene's germline CDR1 is SGHRS and CDR2 YFSETQ. V trimming: 3 bases; J trimming: 3 bases; junction bases outside the gene matches: 9. The CDR3 is made up of 17 amino acids. Combining the CDR3 with reference TRBV5-1 and TRBJ1-4 gives the whole variable domain KAGVTQTPRYLIKTRGQQVTLSCSPISGHRSVSWYQQTPGQGLQFLFEYFSETQRNKGNFPGRFSGRQFSNSRSEMNVSTLELGDSALYLCASSSQGTGKPNEKLFFGSGTQLSVL.

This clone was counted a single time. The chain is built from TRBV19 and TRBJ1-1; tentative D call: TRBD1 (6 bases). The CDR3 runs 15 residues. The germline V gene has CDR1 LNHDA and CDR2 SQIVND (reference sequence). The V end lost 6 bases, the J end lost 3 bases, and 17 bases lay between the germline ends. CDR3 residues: CASRQQGYTHTEAFF. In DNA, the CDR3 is TGTGCCAGTAGGCAACAGGGATACACTCACACTGAAGCTTTCTTT.

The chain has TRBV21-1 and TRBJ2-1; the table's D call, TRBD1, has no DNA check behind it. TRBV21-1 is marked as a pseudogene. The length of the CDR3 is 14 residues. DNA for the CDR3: TGTGCCAGCAGATCACACCATTCCGACAATGAGCAGTTCTTC. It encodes CASRSHHSDNEQFF.

CDR3 protein: CATTGWVGYEQYF. In nucleotides, the CDR3 is TGTGCCACCACAGGGTGGGTTGGGTACGAGCAGTACTTC. The chain has TRBV28 and TRBJ2-7; perhaps TRBD1 as D (6 bases). V was cut by 10 bases and J by 4 bases, with 17 bases left in between. CDR1 is MDHEN and CDR2 is SYDVKM in the germline V gene. This CDR3 spans 13 amino acids.

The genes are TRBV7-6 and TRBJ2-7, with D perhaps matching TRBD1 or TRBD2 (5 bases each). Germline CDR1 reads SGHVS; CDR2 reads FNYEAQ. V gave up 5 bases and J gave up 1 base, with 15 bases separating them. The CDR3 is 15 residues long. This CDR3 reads CASSPTGGQSYEQYF. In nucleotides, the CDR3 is TGTGCCAGCAGCCCAACAGGAGGTCAATCCTACGAGCAGTACTTC.

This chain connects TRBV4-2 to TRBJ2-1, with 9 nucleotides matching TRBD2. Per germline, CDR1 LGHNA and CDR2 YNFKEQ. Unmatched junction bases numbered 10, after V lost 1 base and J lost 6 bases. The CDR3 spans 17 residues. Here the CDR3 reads CASSQALRGGRGNEQFF. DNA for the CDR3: TGTGCCAGCAGCCAAGCGTTGCGGGGGGGCCGAGGCAATGAGCAGTTCTTC.

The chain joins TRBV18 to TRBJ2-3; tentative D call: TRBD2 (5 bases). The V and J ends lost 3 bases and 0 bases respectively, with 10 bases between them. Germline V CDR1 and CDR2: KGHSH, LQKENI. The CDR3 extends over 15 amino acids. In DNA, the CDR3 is TGTGCCAGCTCACCGGGAGTACCCAGCACAGATACGCAGTATTTT. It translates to CASSPGVPSTDTQYF.

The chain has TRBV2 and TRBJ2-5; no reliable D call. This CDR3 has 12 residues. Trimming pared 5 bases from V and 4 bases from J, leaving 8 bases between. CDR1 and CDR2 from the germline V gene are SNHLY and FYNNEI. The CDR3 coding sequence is TGTGCCAGCAGTAGGCTTTTAGAGACCCAGTACTTC. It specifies CASSRLLETQYF. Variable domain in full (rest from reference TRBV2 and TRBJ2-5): EPEVTQTPSHQVTQMGQEVILRCVPISNHLYFYWYRQILGQKVEFLVSFYNNEISEKSEIFDDQFSVERPDGSNFTLKIRSTKLEDSAMYFCASSRLLETQYFGPGTRLLVL.

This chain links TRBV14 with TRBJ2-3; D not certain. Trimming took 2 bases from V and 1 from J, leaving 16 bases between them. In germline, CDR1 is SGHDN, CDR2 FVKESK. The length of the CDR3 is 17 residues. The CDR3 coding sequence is TGTGCCAGCAGCCAAACCCGGCCTACCCTAGGCACAGATACGCAGTATTTT. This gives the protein CASSQTRPTLGTDTQYF.

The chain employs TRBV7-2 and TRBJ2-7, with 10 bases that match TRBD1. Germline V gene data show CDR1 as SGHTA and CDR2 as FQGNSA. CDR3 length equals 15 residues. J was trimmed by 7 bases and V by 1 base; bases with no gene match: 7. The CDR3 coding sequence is TGTGCCAGCAGCTTAGTAGCGACAGGGGGCAGTGAGCAGTACTTC. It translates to CASSLVATGGSEQYF.